These T cell receptor beta chains were read from a single sample in a study of T-cell reconstitution after alpha-beta-depleted transplantation in children. TCRdb processed the PCR reads anew with MiXCR; each CDR3 protein has one entry. The profile shows fewer than 550,000 distinct CDR3 sequences, about an eighth of them singletons. Here the sequenced sample was PBMCs, mostly from graft donor cells, taken 180 days after TCRalphabeta/CD19-depleted stem cell transplant. All receptors come from a female patient between 2 and 10 years old who had a stem cell transplant for aplastic anemia, so the T cells may come from the graft donor. Both conserved end residues are part of each CDR3. Each record gives: CDR3 protein, V gene, J gene.

CDR3: CASSPDRGQNEQFF
V: TRBV5-6
J: TRBJ2-1

CDR3: CASSRLAGVSQETQYF
V: TRBV9
J: TRBJ2-5

CDR3: CASSPGTSGWTGELFF
V: TRBV7-3
J: TRBJ2-2

CDR3: CASRDTGANEKLFF
V: TRBV5-1
J: TRBJ1-4

CDR3: CGVGDLNEKLFF
V: TRBV15
J: TRBJ1-4

CDR3: CSARWYEQFF
V: TRBV20-1
J: TRBJ2-1

CDR3: CATSDRRETNTGELFF
V: TRBV24-1
J: TRBJ2-2

CDR3: CASSSTNTQYF
V: TRBV3-1
J: TRBJ2-3

CDR3: CASSVAHALGGEQFF
V: TRBV9
J: TRBJ2-1

CDR3: CASSRGTVPYEQYF
V: TRBV7-8
J: TRBJ2-7

CDR3: CASSSRVHYEQYF
V: TRBV7-2
J: TRBJ2-7

CDR3: CASSPGLTPAYGYTF
V: TRBV12-3/TRBV12-4
J: TRBJ1-2

CDR3: CASSEGDTFTEAFF
V: TRBV25-1
J: TRBJ1-1

CDR3: CASSYSDLEQFF
V: TRBV6-6
J: TRBJ2-1

CDR3: CSARGTATNTEAFF
V: TRBV20-1
J: TRBJ1-1

CDR3: CSASILAESSYNEQFF
V: TRBV20-1
J: TRBJ2-1

CDR3: CASSLSGRPYGYTF
V: TRBV28
J: TRBJ1-2